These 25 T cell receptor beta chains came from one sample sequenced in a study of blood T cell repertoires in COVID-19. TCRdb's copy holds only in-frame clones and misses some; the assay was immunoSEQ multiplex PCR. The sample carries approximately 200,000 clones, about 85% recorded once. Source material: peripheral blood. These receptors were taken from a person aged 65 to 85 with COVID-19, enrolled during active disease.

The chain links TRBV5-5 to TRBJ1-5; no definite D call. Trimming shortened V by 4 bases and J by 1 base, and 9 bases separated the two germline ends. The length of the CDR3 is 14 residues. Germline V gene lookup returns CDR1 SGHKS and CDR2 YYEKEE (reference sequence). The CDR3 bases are TGTGCCAGCAGCATGGGAGGAAGCAATCAGCCCCAGCATTTT. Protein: CASSMGGSNQPQHF.

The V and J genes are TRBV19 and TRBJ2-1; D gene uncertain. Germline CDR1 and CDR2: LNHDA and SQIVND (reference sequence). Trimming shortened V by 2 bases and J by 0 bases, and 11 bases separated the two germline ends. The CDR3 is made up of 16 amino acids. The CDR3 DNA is TGTGCCAGTAGTATAATTGCGGAACGCTCCTACAATGAGCAGTTCTTC. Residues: CASSIIAERSYNEQFF.

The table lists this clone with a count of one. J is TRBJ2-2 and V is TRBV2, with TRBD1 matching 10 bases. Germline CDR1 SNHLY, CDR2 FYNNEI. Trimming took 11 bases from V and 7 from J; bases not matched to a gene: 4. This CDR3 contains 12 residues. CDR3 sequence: CAEGQGDGELFF. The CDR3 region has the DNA TGTGCCGAAGGACAGGGGGACGGGGAGCTGTTTTTT.

The CDR3 protein is CASSRDRGDTEAFF. CDR3 DNA: TGTGCCAGCAGCCGCGACAGGGGCGACACTGAAGCTTTCTTT. The chain uses TRBV11-3 and TRBJ1-1; 8 nucleotides match TRBD1. CDR3 length: 14 amino acids. Trimming removed 5 bases from V and 3 bases from J; junction bases left unmatched: 5. Germline V gene sequence: CDR1 SGHNT, CDR2 YENEEA.

For the CDR3, the DNA is TGTGCCAGCAGCGTAGAGGGCAGCGGGAGGCGCGCAGATACGCAGTATTTT. Residues: CASSVEGSGRRADTQYF. This chain joins TRBV9 and TRBJ2-3, with 9 bases that match TRBD2. Germline CDR1 reads SGDLS; CDR2 reads YYNGEE. With V trimmed by 0 bases and J by 4 bases, 9 bases remained unmatched. There are 17 residues in the CDR3.

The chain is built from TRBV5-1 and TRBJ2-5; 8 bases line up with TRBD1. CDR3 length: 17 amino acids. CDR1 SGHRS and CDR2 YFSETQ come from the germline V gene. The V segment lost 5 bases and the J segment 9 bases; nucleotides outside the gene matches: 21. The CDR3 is CASSGQGGTGLAGAQYF. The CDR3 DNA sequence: TGCGCCAGCAGTGGCCAAGGCGGGACAGGTCTGGCCGGGGCCCAGTACTTC.

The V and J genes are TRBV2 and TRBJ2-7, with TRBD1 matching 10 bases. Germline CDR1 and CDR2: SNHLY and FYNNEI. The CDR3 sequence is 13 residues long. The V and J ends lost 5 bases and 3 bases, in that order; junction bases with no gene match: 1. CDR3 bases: TGTGCCAGCAGTCGGGACAGGGGCTACGAGCAGTACTTC. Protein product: CASSRDRGYEQYF. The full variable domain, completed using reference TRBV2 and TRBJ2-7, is EPEVTQTPSHQVTQMGQEVILRCVPISNHLYFYWYRQILGQKVEFLVSFYNNEISEKSEIFDDQFSVERPDGSNFTLKIRSTKLEDSAMYFCASSRDRGYEQYFGPGTRLTVT.

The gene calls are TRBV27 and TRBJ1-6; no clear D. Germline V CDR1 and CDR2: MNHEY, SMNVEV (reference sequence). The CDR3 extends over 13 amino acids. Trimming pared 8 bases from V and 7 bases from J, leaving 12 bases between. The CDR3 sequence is CASLPGPNSPLHF. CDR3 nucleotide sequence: TGTGCCAGCCTACCGGGTCCCAATTCACCCCTCCACTTT.

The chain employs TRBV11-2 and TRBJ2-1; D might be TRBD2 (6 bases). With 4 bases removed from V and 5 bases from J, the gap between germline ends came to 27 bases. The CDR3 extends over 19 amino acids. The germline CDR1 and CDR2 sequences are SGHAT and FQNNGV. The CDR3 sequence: CASSSPFSSGRTAHNEQFF. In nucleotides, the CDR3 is TGTGCCAGCAGCTCGCCCTTTAGTAGCGGAAGGACCGCCCACAATGAGCAGTTCTTC.

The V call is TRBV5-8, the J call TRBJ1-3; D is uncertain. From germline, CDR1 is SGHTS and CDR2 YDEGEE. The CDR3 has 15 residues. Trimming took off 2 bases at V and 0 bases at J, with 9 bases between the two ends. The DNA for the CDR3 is TGTGCCAGCAGCTTAGGCCGGAGCTCTGGAAACACCATATATTTT. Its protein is CASSLGRSSGNTIYF.

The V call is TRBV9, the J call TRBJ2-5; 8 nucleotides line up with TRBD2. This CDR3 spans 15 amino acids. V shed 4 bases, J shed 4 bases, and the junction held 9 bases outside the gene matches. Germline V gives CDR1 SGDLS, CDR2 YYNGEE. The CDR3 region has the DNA TGTGCCAGCAGCACCCGGGGGGGCCCCGGAGAGACCCAGTACTTC. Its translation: CASSTRGGPGETQYF.

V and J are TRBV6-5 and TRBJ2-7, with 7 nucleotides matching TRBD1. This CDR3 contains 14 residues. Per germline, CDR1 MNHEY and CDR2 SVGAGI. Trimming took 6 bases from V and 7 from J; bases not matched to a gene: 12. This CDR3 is CASRRDSGKWEQYF. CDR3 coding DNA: TGTGCCAGCAGGAGGGACAGTGGAAAGTGGGAGCAGTACTTC.

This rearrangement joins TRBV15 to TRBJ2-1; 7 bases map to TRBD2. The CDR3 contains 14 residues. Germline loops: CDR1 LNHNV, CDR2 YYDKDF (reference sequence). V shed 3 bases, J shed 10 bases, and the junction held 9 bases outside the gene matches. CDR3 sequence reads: CATSRDFSGDEQFF. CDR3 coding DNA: TGTGCCACCAGCAGGGACTTCAGCGGGGACGAGCAGTTCTTC.

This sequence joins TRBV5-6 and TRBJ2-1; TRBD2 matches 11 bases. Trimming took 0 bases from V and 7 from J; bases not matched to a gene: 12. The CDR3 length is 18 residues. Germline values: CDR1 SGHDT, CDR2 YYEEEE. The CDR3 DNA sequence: TGTGCCAGCAGCTTGGTGGTCCTAGCGGGAGGAGGTGGGAATGAGCAGTTCTTC. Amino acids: CASSLVVLAGGGGNEQFF.

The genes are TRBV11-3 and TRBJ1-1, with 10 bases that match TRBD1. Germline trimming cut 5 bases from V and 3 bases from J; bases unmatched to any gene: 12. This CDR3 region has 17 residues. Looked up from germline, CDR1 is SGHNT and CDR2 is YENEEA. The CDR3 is CASSLKTGTGVDTEAFF. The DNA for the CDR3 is TGTGCCAGCAGCCTGAAAACCGGGACAGGGGTGGACACTGAAGCTTTCTTT.

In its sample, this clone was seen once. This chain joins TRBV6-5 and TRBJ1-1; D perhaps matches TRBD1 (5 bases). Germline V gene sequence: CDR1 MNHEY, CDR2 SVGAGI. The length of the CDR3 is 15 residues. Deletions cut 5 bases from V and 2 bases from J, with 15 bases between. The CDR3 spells CASSTLGEFNTEAFF. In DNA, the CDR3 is TGTGCCAGCAGTACGTTAGGGGAATTTAACACTGAAGCTTTCTTT.

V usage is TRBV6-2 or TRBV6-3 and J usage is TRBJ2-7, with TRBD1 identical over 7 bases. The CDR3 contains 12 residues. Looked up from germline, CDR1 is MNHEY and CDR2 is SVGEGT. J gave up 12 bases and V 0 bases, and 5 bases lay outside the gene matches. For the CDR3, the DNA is TGTGCCAGCAGTTACTCGAGGGACAGCTCGTACTTC. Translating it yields CASSYSRDSSYF.

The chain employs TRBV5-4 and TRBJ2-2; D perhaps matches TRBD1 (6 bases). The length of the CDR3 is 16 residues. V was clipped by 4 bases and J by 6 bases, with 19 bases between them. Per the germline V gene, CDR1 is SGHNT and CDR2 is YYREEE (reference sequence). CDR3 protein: CASSPQQGWYAGELFF. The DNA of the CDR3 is TGTGCCAGCAGCCCCCAACAGGGCTGGTACGCCGGGGAGCTGTTTTTT. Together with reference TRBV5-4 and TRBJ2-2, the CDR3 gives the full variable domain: ETGVTQSPTHLIKTRGQQVTLRCSSQSGHNTVSWYQQALGQGPQFIFQYYREEENGRGNFPPRFSGLQFPNYSSELNVNALELDDSALYLCASSPQQGWYAGELFFGEGSRLTVL.

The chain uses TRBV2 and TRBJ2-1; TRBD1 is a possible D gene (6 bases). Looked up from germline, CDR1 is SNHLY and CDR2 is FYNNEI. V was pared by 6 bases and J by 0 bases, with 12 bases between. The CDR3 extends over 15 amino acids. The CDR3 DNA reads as TGTGCCAGCAGCGTGGGGACAAGCTCCTACAATGAGCAGTTCTTC. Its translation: CASSVGTSSYNEQFF.

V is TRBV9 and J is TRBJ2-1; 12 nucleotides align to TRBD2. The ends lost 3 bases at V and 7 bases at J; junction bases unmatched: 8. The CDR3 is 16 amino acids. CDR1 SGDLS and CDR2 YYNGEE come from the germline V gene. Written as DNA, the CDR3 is TGTGCCAGCAGCGCAGCTAGCGGGAGGGCCGGAAATGAGCAGTTCTTC. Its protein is CASSAASGRAGNEQFF.

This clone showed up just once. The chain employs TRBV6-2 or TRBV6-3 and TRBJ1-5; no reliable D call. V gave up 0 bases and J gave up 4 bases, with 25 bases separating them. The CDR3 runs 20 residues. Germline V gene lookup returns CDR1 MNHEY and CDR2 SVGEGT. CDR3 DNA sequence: TGTGCCAGCAGTTACTCGAGCGCGGGCACCCCCTCAACCGTAAATCAGCCCCAGCATTTT. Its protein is CASSYSSAGTPSTVNQPQHF.

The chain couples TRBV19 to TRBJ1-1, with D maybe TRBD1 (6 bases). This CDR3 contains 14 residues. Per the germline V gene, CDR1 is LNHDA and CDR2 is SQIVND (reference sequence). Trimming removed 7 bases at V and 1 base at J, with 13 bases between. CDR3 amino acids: CASTSDRQNTEAFF. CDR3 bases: TGTGCCAGTACCTCGGACAGACAGAACACTGAAGCTTTCTTT.

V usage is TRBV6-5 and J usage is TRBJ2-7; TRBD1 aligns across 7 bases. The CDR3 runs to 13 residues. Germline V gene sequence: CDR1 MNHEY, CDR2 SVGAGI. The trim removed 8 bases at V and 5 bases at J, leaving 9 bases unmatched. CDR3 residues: CASRSTGRDEQYF. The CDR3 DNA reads TGTGCCAGCCGCTCGACAGGGCGGGACGAGCAGTACTTC.

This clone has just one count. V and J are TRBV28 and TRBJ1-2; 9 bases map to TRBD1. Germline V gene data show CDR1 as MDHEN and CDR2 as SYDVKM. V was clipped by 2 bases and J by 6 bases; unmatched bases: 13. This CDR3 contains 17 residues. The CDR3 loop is CASSLAGPGQGQNGYTF. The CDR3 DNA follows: TGTGCCAGCAGTTTAGCAGGGCCGGGACAGGGTCAAAATGGCTACACCTTC.

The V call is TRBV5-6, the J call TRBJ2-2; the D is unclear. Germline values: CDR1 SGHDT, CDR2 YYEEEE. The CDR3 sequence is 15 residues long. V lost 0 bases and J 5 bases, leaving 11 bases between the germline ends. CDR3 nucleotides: TGTGCCAGCAGCTTGGCCCTCTCGAGTACCGGGGAGCTGTTTTTT. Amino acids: CASSLALSSTGELFF.